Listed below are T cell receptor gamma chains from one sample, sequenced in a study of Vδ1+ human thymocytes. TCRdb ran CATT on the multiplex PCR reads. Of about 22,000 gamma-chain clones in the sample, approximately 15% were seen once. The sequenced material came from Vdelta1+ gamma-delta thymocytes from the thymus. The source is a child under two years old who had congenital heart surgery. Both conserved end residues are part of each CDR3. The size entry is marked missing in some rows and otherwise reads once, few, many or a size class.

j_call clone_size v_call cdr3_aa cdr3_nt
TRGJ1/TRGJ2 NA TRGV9 CALWEISSGCRYYKKLF TGTGCCTTGTGGGAAATATCCTCGGGGTGTCGTTATTATAAGAAACTCTTT
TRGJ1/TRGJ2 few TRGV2 CATWGEKLF TGTGCCACCTGGGGGGAGAAACTCTTT
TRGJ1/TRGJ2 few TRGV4 CATNLPHYKKLF TGCGCGACAAATTTACCTCATTATAAGAAACTCTTT
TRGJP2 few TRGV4 CATWGRSDWIKTF TGTGCCACCTGGGGTCGTAGTGATTGGATCAAGACGTTC
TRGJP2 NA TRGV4 CATGNLFSSDWIKTF TGTGCCACCGGGAATCTCTTTAGTAGTGATTGGATCAAGACGTTT
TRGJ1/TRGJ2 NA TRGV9 CALWEDRNYYKKLF TGTGCCTTGTGGGAGGACCGCAATTATTATAAGAAACTCTTT
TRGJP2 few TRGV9 CALWELSSDWIKTF TGTGCCTTGTGGGAGCTTAGTAGTGATTGGATCAAGACGTTT
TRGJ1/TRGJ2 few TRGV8 CATWDTNYYKKLF TGTGCCACCTGGGATACCAATTATTATAAGAAACTCTTT
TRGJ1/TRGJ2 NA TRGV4 CATWDGPSNYYKKLF TGTGCCACCTGGGATGGGCCCTCTAATTATTATAAGAAACTCTTT
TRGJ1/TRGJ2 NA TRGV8 CATWDRNERDYYKKLF TGTGCCACCTGGGATAGGAATGAAAGGGATTATTATAAGAAACTCTTT
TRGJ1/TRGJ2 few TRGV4 CATWDFPKKLF TGTGCCACCTGGGATTTTCCTAAGAAACTCTTT
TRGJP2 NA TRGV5 CATWDRPARGSDWIKTF TGTGCCACCTGGGACAGGCCGGCGAGGGGTAGTGATTGGATCAAGACGTTT
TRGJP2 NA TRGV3 CATWDRIVHLSDWIKTF TGTGCCACCTGGGACAGAATCGTCCATCTTAGTGATTGGATCAAGACGTTT
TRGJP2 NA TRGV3 CATWDRPQAWIKTF TGTGCCACCTGGGACAGGCCTCAGGCTTGGATCAAGACGTTT
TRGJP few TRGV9 CALWESLQELGKKIKVF TGTGCCTTGTGGGAGTCCCTGCAAGAGTTGGGCAAAAAAATCAAGGTATTT
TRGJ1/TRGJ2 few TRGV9 CALWEVAEREKLF TGCGCCTTGTGGGAGGTAGCGGAGAGGGAGAAACTCTTT
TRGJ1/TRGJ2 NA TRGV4 CATWCLDKKLF TGTGCCACCTGGTGCCTGGATAAGAAACTCTTT
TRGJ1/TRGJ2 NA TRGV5 CATWDRPVRKLF TGTGCCACCTGGGACAGGCCAGTGAGGAAACTCTTT
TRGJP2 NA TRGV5 CATWSFTEGSDWIKTF TGTGCCACCTGGTCATTCACCGAGGGTAGTGATTGGATCAAGACGTTT
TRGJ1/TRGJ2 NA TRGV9 CALWERVYYKKLF TGTGCCTTGTGGGAGCGAGTTTATTATAAGAAACTCTTT
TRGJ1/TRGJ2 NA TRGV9 CALWEVPMYYYKKLF TGTGCCTTGTGGGAGGTGCCGATGTATTATTATAAGAAACTCTTT
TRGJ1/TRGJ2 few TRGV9 CALWASYYKKLF TGTGCCTTGTGGGCTTCCTACTATAAGAAACTCTTT
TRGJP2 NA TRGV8 CATWEFDSDWIKTF TGTGCCACCTGGGAATTTGATAGTGATTGGATCAAGACGTTT
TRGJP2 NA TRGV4 CATWNVTGSDWIKTF TGTGCCACCTGGAATGTCACCGGTAGTGATTGGATCAAGACGTTT
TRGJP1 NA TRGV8 CATWDKVVTTGWFKIF TGTGCCACCTGGGATAAGGTCGTTACCACTGGTTGGTTCAAGATATTT
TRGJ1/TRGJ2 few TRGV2 CATWDEHWGYYYKKLF TGTGCCACCTGGGACGAGCATTGGGGTTATTATTATAAGAAACTCTTT
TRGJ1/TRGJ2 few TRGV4 CATWNGQPDYYKKLF TGTGCCACCTGGAATGGGCAGCCTGATTATTATAAGAAACTCTTT
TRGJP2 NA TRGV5 CAAWVGDWIKTF TGTGCCGCCTGGGTAGGAGATTGGATCAAGACGTTT